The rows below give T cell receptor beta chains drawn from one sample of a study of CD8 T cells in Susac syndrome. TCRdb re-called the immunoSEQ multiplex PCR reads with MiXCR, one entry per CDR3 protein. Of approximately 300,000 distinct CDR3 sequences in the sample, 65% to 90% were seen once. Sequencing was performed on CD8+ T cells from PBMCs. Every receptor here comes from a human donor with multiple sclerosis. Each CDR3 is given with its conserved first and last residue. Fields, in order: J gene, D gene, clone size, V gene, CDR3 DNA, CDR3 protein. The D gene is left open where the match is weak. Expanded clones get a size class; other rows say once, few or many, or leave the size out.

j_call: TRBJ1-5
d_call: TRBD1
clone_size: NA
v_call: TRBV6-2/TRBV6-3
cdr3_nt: TGTGCCAGCAGTTACTCGGAGACAGGGGGCAGTCAGCCCCAGCATTTT
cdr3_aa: CASSYSETGGSQPQHF

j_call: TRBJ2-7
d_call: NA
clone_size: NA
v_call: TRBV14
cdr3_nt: TGTGCCAGCAGCCAAAAAGCCCAGGGGCACCCCTACGAGCAGTACTTC
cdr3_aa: CASSQKAQGHPYEQYF

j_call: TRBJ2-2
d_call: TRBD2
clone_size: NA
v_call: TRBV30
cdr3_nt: TGTGCCTGGAGTCTAGCGGGGACCGGGGAGCTGTTTTTT
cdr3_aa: CAWSLAGTGELFF

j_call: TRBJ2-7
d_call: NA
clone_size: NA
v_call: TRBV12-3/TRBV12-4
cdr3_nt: TGTGCCAGCAGTTTAGCGCAGACATCCGGCGAGCAGTACTTC
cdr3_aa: CASSLAQTSGEQYF

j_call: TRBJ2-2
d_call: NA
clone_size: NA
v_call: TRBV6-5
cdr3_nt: TGTGCCAGCAGTTACTCAACCGGGAGTCACACCGGGGAGCTGTTTTTT
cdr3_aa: CASSYSTGSHTGELFF

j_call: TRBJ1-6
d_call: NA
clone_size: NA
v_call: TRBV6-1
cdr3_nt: TGTGCCAGCAGTCAGCAGGCGGAGGTTTACCAGAGGGTAAATTCACCCCTCCACTTT
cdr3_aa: CASSQQAEVYQRVNSPLHF

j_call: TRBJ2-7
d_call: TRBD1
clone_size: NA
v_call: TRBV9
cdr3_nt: TGTGCCAGCAGCGTAGGGGGACAGGTCTCCTACGAGCAGTACTTC
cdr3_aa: CASSVGGQVSYEQYF

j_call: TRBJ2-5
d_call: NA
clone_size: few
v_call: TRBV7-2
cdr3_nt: TGTGCCAGCAGCTTAGGGGATAGCTGGGAGACCCAGTACTTC
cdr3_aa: CASSLGDSWETQYF

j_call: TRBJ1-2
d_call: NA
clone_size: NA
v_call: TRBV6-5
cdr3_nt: TGTGCCAGCAGTCCGAAACTCACAGGGAACTATGGCTACACCTTC
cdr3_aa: CASSPKLTGNYGYTF

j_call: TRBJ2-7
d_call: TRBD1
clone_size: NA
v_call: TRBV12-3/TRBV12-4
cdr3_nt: TGTGCCAGCAGTTTTCAGGACAGGGGGCATGAGGGCAACTTC
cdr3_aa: CASSFQDRGHEGNF

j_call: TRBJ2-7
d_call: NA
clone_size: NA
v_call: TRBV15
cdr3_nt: TGTGCCACCAGCAGCCAACAGACTTCCTACGAGCAGTACTTC
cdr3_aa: CATSSQQTSYEQYF

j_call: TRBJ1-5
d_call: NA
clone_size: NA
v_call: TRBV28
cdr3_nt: TGTGCCAGCAGTTTAAATTACCAGCCCCAGCATTTT
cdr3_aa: CASSLNYQPQHF

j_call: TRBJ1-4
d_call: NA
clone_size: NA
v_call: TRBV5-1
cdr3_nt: TGCGCCAGCAGCGCGCTGCCAGGACCAACTAATGAAAAACTGTTTTTT
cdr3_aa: CASSALPGPTNEKLFF

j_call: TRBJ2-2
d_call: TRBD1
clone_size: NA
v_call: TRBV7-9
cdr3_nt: TGTGCCAGCAGCCCCGGGACAGTGAACACCGGGGAGCTGTTTTTT
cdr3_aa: CASSPGTVNTGELFF

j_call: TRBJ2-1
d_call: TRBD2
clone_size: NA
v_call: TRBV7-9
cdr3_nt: TGTGCCAGCAGCTTAGGTCCCTCTAGCGGCAATGAGCAGTTCTTC
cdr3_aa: CASSLGPSSGNEQFF

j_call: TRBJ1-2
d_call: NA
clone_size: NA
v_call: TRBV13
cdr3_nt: TGTGCCAGCAGCTACACAGGGAGGCATGGCTACACCTTC
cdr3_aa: CASSYTGRHGYTF

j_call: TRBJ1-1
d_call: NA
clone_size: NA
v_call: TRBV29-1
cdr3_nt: TGCAGGGCGGTAGGCACTGAAGCTTTCTTT
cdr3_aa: CRAVGTEAFF